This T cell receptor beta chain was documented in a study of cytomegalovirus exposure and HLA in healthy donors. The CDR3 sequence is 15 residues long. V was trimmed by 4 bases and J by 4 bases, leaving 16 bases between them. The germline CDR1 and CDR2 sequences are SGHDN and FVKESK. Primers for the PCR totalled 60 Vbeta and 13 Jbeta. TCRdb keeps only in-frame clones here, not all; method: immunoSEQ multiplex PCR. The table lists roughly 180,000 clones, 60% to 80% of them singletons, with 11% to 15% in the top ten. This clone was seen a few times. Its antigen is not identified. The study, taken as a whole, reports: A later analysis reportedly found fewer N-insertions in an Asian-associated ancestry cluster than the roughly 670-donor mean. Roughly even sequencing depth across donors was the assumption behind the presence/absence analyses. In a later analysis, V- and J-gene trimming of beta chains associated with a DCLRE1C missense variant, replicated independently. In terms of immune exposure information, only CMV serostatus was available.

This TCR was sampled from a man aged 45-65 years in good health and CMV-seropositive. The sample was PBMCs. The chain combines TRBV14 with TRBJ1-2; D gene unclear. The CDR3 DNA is TGTGCCAGCAGCCTAGGGAGTTCGGCCCTCTATGGCTACACCTTC. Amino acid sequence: CASSLGSSALYGYTF.